The 7 T cell receptor beta chains given below trace back to one sample, sequenced in a study of blood T cells in healthy people across ages. A sample-barcoded 5' primer and a J-beta primer mix were used in a second PCR of roughly 7 to 12 cycles. TCRdb re-derived calls from the 5' RACE reads in MiXCR, one entry per CDR3 protein. Here the sample spans fewer than 2,000,000 distinct CDR3 sequences, about 31% being singletons. Sequenced input: blood. The receptors come from a woman in her twenties or thirties in good health.

The chain links TRBV4-2 to TRBJ2-5; D might be TRBD2 (6 bases). The germline V and J ends were trimmed by 1 base and 4 bases, with 16 bases remaining between them. This CDR3 region has 16 residues. From germline, CDR1 is LGHNA and CDR2 YNFKEQ. The CDR3 reads CASSQGSALGGETQYF. In nucleotides, the CDR3 is TGTGCCAGCAGCCAAGGATCGGCGTTGGGGGGAGAGACCCAGTACTTC.

This clonotype was recorded a few times. V usage is TRBV9 and J usage is TRBJ2-7, with D perhaps matching TRBD1 (6 bases). CDR3 length: 15 residues. Per the germline V gene, CDR1 is SGDLS and CDR2 is YYNGEE. Trimming took 1 base from V and 3 from J, leaving 14 bases between them. CDR3 amino acids: CASSVTGTPSYEQYF. In nucleotides, the CDR3 is TGTGCCAGCAGCGTAACCGGGACACCCAGCTACGAGCAGTACTTC.

The chain is built from TRBV5-8 and TRBJ1-5; 7 bases align to TRBD1. The CDR3 is made up of 15 amino acids. Germline values: CDR1 SGHTS, CDR2 YDEGEE. J was trimmed by 5 bases and V by 5 bases; bases with no gene match: 10. This CDR3 is CASRPLTGPDQPQHF. DNA for the CDR3: TGTGCCAGCAGACCCCTGACAGGGCCCGATCAGCCCCAGCATTTT.

The genes are TRBV5-1 and TRBJ2-5; 12 nucleotides agree with TRBD2. Judging by the DNA end, TRBJ2-7 fits better; the J call may be wrong. Germline values: CDR1 SGHRS, CDR2 YFSETQ. CDR3 length: 14 residues. Here the CDR3 reads CASGKTSGSAEQYF. Here the CDR3 DNA reads TGCGCCAGCGGCAAGACTAGCGGGAGCGCCGAGCAGTACTTC.

The chain carries TRBV5-6 and TRBJ2-7; weak D call: TRBD1 (6 bases). The germline V gene has CDR1 SGHDT and CDR2 YYEEEE. This CDR3 has 14 amino acids. V lost 0 bases to trimming and J lost 2 bases, with 9 bases between them. CDR3: CASSLGDNPYEQYF. The CDR3 DNA reads as TGTGCCAGCAGCTTGGGGGACAACCCCTACGAGCAGTACTTC.

The CDR3 is CATSRERGGGPADTQYF. The CDR3 DNA sequence: TGTGCCACCAGCAGAGAGCGCGGGGGGGGCCCCGCAGATACGCAGTATTTT. This chain connects TRBV15 to TRBJ2-3, with 9 bases that match TRBD2. Germline loops: CDR1 LNHNV, CDR2 YYDKDF (reference sequence). CDR3 length: 17 residues. V trimming: 0 bases; J trimming: 4 bases; junction bases outside the gene matches: 8.

This chain uses TRBV9 with TRBJ2-5; 7 positions match TRBD1. The germline gives CDR1 SGDLS, CDR2 YYNGEE. The CDR3 covers 16 residues. Losses at the gene ends were 3 bases for V and 2 bases for J; bases not matched to a gene: 10. CDR3 coding DNA: TGTGCCAGCAGCGCAGCAGGGGGAGTAGGGCAAGAGACCCAGTACTTC. Protein sequence: CASSAAGGVGQETQYF. The full variable domain, its missing parts supplied by reference TRBV9 and TRBJ2-5, is DSGVTQTPKHLITATGQRVTLRCSPRSGDLSVYWYQQSLDQGLQFLIQYYNGEERAKGNILERFSAQQFPDLHSELNLSSLELGDSALYFCASSAAGGVGQETQYFGPGTRLLVL.